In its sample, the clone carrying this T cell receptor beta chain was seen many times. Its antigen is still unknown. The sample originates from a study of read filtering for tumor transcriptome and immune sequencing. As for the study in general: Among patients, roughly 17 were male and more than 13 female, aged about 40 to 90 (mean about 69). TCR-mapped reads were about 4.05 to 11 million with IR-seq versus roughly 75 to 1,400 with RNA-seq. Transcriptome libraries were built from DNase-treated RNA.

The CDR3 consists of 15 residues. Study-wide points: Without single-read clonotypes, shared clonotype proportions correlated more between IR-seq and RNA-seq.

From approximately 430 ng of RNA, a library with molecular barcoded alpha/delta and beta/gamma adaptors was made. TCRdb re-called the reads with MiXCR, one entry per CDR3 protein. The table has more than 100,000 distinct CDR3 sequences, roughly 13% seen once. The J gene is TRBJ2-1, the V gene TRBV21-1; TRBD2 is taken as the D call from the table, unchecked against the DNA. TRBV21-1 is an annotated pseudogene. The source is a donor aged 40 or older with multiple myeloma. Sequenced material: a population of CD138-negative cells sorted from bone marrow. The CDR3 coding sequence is TGTGCCAGCGGGACTAGCGATAGCGGGTACAATGAGCAGTTCTTC. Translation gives CASGTSDSGYNEQFF.